The rows below give T cell receptor beta chains drawn from one sample of a study of blood T cell repertoires in COVID-19. Sequenced by immunoSEQ multiplex PCR; TCRdb stores in-frame clones only, minus some. This sample has around 230,000 clones, with approximately 90% found just once. Source material: peripheral blood. The receptors were sampled from a man aged 60-69 years who had recovered from COVID-19. Each CDR3 is given with its conserved first and last residue. A D gene is named only where the DNA matches it firmly. The size field is filled for only some rows; it gives once, few, many or a size class.

V gene	J gene	D gene	clone size	CDR3 protein	CDR3 DNA
TRBV2	TRBJ1-3	NA	NA	CASSAEGGGNTIYF	TGTGCCAGCAGCGCCGAGGGAGGTGGAAACACCATATATTTT
TRBV30	TRBJ1-4	NA	NA	CAWSRTNSQGGREKLFF	TGTGCCTGGAGTCGGACAAACAGTCAGGGAGGGAGAGAAAAACTGTTTTTT
TRBV6-5	TRBJ1-5	TRBD1	NA	CATQGQGAQPQHF	TGTGCCACTCAGGGACAGGGGGCGCAACCCCAGCATTTT
TRBV7-2	TRBJ2-2	TRBD2	NA	CASSHSGGGDTGELFF	TGTGCCAGCAGCCACTCGGGCGGGGGGGACACCGGGGAGCTGTTTTTT
TRBV3-1/TRBV3-2	TRBJ2-3	NA	once	CASSFRGDTQYF	TGTGCCAGCAGTTTCCGCGGAGATACGCAGTATTTT
TRBV5-1	TRBJ1-1	NA	NA	CASSLTGRMGSTEAFF	TGCGCCAGCAGCTTGACAGGGCGCATGGGGTCGACTGAAGCTTTCTTT
TRBV2	TRBJ2-7	NA	NA	CASSRSRGLYEQYF	TGTGCCAGCAGCCGCAGCAGGGGATTATACGAGCAGTACTTC
TRBV21-1	TRBJ1-5	NA	NA	CASSKADPPSGAQRCLCQPQHF	TGTGCCAGCAGCAAAGCAGACCCCCCCTCAGGGGCGCAAAGGTGTTTGTGTCAGCCCCAGCATTTT
TRBV9	TRBJ1-6	TRBD1	NA	CASSAGQGDSPLHF	TGTGCCAGCAGCGCCGGACAGGGAGATTCACCCCTCCACTTT
TRBV6-5	TRBJ2-3	TRBD1	NA	CASRRTGSNTDTQYF	TGTGCCAGCAGACGGACAGGGTCCAACACAGATACGCAGTATTTT
TRBV10-3	TRBJ2-3	TRBD1	NA	CAIRMTGAITDTQYF	TGTGCCATCAGGATGACAGGGGCGATCACAGATACGCAGTATTTT
TRBV5-1	TRBJ1-5	NA	NA	CASSLSLDQPQHF	TGCGCCAGCAGCTTGAGCCTCGATCAGCCCCAGCATTTT
TRBV2	TRBJ2-2	NA	NA	CASSRDFNTGELFF	TGTGCCAGCAGCCGGGACTTCAACACCGGGGAGCTGTTTTTT
TRBV5-1	TRBJ2-3	TRBD1	NA	CASSPGQGAADTQYF	TGCGCCAGCAGCCCTGGACAGGGGGCTGCAGATACGCAGTATTTT
TRBV2	TRBJ1-4	NA	NA	CASSEAVGAKLFF	TGTGCCAGCAGTGAAGCGGTGGGGGCCAAACTGTTTTTT
TRBV6-6	TRBJ1-6	NA	NA	CASSYALDTRSPLHF	TGTGCCAGCAGTTACGCATTGGACACCCGGTCACCCCTCCACTTT
TRBV19	TRBJ1-2	TRBD1	NA	CASSLRGDGYTF	TGTGCCAGTAGTCTCAGGGGGGATGGCTACACCTTC
TRBV11-3	TRBJ2-1	NA	NA	CASSLNGVSGNEQFF	TGTGCCAGCAGCCTCAACGGGGTCTCAGGCAATGAGCAGTTCTTC
TRBV3-1/TRBV3-2	TRBJ2-2	NA	NA	CASSQVGGTGELFF	TGTGCCAGCAGCCAAGTGGGGGGTACCGGGGAGCTGTTTTTT
TRBV27	TRBJ1-2	TRBD1	NA	CASSPRTGGADYGYTF	TGTGCCAGCAGTCCCCGGACAGGGGGCGCCGACTATGGCTACACCTTC
TRBV6-2/TRBV6-3	TRBJ2-1	TRBD2	NA	CASSRSWTSGGAEFF	TGTGCCAGCAGTCGCTCGTGGACTAGCGGGGGGGCCGAGTTCTTC
TRBV7-9	TRBJ2-7	TRBD2	NA	CASSPSGAGGTGEQYF	TGTGCCAGCAGCCCCTCCGGAGCGGGGGGAACGGGTGAGCAGTACTTC
TRBV18	TRBJ2-5	TRBD2	NA	CASSPLRRGFGAFETQYF	TGTGCCAGCTCACCACTCCGGCGGGGGTTTGGTGCCTTCGAGACCCAGTACTTC
TRBV29-1	TRBJ2-5	NA	NA	CSVEGGAGETQYF	TGCAGCGTTGAGGGGGGGGCAGGCGAGACCCAGTACTTC
TRBV18	TRBJ2-5	TRBD1	NA	CASSLRSGTGQETQYF	TGTGCCAGCTCACTCCGCTCCGGGACAGGTCAAGAGACCCAGTACTTC
TRBV5-1	TRBJ2-5	NA	NA	CASSLSDRPNQETQYF	TGCGCCAGCAGCTTGTCTGACAGGCCGAACCAAGAGACCCAGTACTTC
TRBV4-2	TRBJ2-3	TRBD2	NA	CASSQDVLAGGRDTQYF	TGTGCCAGCAGCCAAGATGTGTTAGCGGGGGGGCGGGATACGCAGTATTTT
TRBV27	TRBJ1-5	NA	NA	CASSLRAGWDQPQHF	TGTGCCAGCAGTTTACGGGCAGGGTGGGATCAGCCCCAGCATTTT
TRBV25-1	TRBJ1-2	NA	NA	CASSDPGLPEDGYTF	TGTGCCAGCAGTGACCCGGGACTTCCAGAGGATGGCTACACCTTC
TRBV6-5	TRBJ2-1	NA	NA	CASPGVSYNEQFF	TGTGCCAGCCCAGGGGTCTCCTACAATGAGCAGTTCTTC
TRBV9	TRBJ2-7	NA	NA	CASSVGGGPYEQYF	TGTGCCAGCAGCGTAGGGGGCGGTCCCTACGAGCAGTACTTC
TRBV19	TRBJ1-4	NA	NA	CASSIVTPEANEKLFF	TGTGCCAGTAGTATAGTCACCCCCGAGGCCAATGAAAAACTGTTTTTT
TRBV9	TRBJ1-3	NA	NA	CASSVTGLLRNTIYF	TGTGCCAGCAGCGTGACGGGACTGTTAAGAAACACCATATATTTT
TRBV18	TRBJ1-4	NA	NA	CASSLLLQVNNEKLFF	TGTGCCAGCTCACTCCTATTACAGGTTAATAATGAAAAACTGTTTTTT
TRBV6-2/TRBV6-3	TRBJ2-6	TRBD2	NA	CASSYPGGPGANVLTF	TGTGCCAGCAGTTACCCGGGGGGGCCCGGGGCCAACGTCCTGACTTTC
TRBV5-6	TRBJ1-5	TRBD1	NA	CASSQGTGGVLLTQPQHF	TGTGCCAGCAGCCAAGGGACAGGGGGCGTACTCCTCACTCAGCCCCAGCATTTT
TRBV5-4	TRBJ2-2	TRBD2	NA	CASSLTRLAGGDTGELFF	TGTGCCAGCAGCTTGACCCGACTAGCGGGGGGAGATACCGGGGAGCTGTTTTTT
TRBV5-1	TRBJ2-6	TRBD2	NA	CASSSGEVAGVPSSGANVLTF	TGCGCCAGCAGCTCGGGCGAGGTAGCGGGGGTCCCGAGCTCTGGGGCCAACGTCCTGACTTTC
TRBV7-6	TRBJ1-5	NA	NA	CASSLGGNGDQPQHF	TGTGCCAGCAGCTTAGGAGGGAATGGGGATCAGCCCCAGCATTTT
TRBV30	TRBJ2-1	NA	NA	CACRRGPNNEQFF	TGTGCCTGTCGGCGGGGGCCGAACAATGAGCAGTTCTTC
TRBV6-5	TRBJ1-2	TRBD1	NA	CASSTGTGAHGYTF	TGTGCCAGCAGTACCGGGACAGGGGCTCATGGCTACACCTTC
TRBV6-6	TRBJ1-2	NA	NA	CASSYSRDIAYGYTF	TGTGCCAGCAGTTACTCTAGAGACATTGCCTATGGCTACACCTTC
TRBV12-3/TRBV12-4	TRBJ1-4	NA	once	CASSSTAGKLFF	TGTGCCAGCAGCAGCACTGCAGGGAAACTGTTTTTT
TRBV4-2	TRBJ2-3	TRBD2	NA	CASSQDAAGGVTDTQYF	TGTGCCAGCAGCCAAGATGCCGCGGGGGGCGTCACAGATACGCAGTATTTT
TRBV5-6	TRBJ2-3	TRBD1	once	CATRKTGWSDTQYF	TGTGCCACGAGAAAGACAGGGTGGTCAGATACGCAGTATTTT
TRBV5-1	TRBJ1-6	NA	NA	CASREESYNSPLHF	TGCGCCAGCAGGGAGGAGTCCTATAATTCACCCCTCCACTTT
TRBV29-1	TRBJ1-4	TRBD1	once	CSVVPAVGTGIGKLFF	TGCAGCGTTGTCCCCGCGGTCGGGACAGGGATAGGAAAACTGTTTTTT
TRBV27	TRBJ2-1	NA	NA	CASSTYISDNEQFF	TGTGCCAGCAGTACATACATCTCAGACAATGAGCAGTTCTTC